This T cell receptor beta chain was found in a study of shared clonotypes between healthy human individuals. Study-level results: In having few donors, the study represented limited genetic and exposure-history diversity.

Looked up from germline, CDR1 is SGHRS and CDR2 is YFSETQ. V shed 0 bases and J shed 5 bases, with 11 bases lying between them. The CDR3 extends over 14 amino acids. At deep level, the assay was performed. Sorted-subset replicate PCRs used 200 ng DNA, 25,000 to 30,000 T cell genomes. Generated by immunoSEQ multiplex PCR, the TCRdb table keeps only in-frame clones and is missing some. The table shows approximately 720,000 clones, with about 91% occurring only once. Points on this clone: Its antigen is undetermined.

Positive CCR7 selection of CD45RO-negative cells yielded the naive CD8 cells, and terminally differentiated effector memory CD45RA+ cells were excluded. This sequence joins TRBV5-1 and TRBJ2-5; TRBD1 might be the D (6 bases). The sequence was obtained from a man aged 25-40 years in good health. The sequencing input was naive CD8+ T cells sorted from blood. CDR3 residues: CASSLVGAHETQYF. CDR3 sequence (DNA): TGCGCCAGCAGCTTGGTGGGGGCCCACGAGACCCAGTACTTC.